These T cell receptor beta chains were read from a single sample in a study of blood T cell repertoires in COVID-19. Profiling relied on immunoSEQ multiplex PCR, and the TCRdb table lists in-frame clones only, not all of them. The profile shows fewer than 90,000 clones, 84% of them singletons. The sample taken for sequencing was peripheral blood. These receptors originate from a man in his sixties or seventies with acute or convalescent COVID-19. Each CDR3 is given without its conserved first and last residue. A D gene is named only where the DNA matches it firmly. Only part of the rows carry a size: once, few, many, or a class if the clone is expanded.

>.|TRBV6-1|TRBJ2-1|.
ASSEAMAVSYNEQF
>.|TRBV3-1/TRBV3-2|TRBJ2-7|.
ASSQDADSRSYEQY
>TRBD1|TRBV4-1|TRBJ2-7|.
ASSSGQGEGYEQY
>TRBD1|TRBV4-3|TRBJ2-7|.
ASSQAGTGKYEQY
>TRBD2|TRBV24-1|TRBJ2-1|.
ATSDPGLAVNNEQF
>TRBD2|TRBV6-4|TRBJ2-3|.
ASSDMTSGRADTQY
>TRBD2|TRBV3-1/TRBV3-2|TRBJ2-2|.
ASSQGLAGGLVGELF
>.|TRBV25-1|TRBJ1-4|few
ASSDSGNEKLF
>.|TRBV19|TRBJ2-7|.
ASSIDPDAGSYEQY
>.|TRBV27|TRBJ1-6|.
ASSLVPLNSPLH
>.|TRBV19|TRBJ1-1|.
ASTPSGFPAGPEAF
>.|TRBV5-4|TRBJ1-2|.
ASTYRDWGYT
>.|TRBV7-2|TRBJ1-3|.
ASSLVTRGYGGNTIY
>.|TRBV28|TRBJ1-5|.
ASSLSGKEQPQH
>.|TRBV5-6|TRBJ1-5|.
ASSLSGNQPQH
>.|TRBV7-3|TRBJ2-1|.
ASSPRSTYAYNEQF
>.|TRBV28|TRBJ2-4|once
ASSQGGVDIQY
>TRBD1|TRBV5-1|TRBJ1-2|once
ASSLDGGTVLSGYT
>.|TRBV6-5|TRBJ1-5|.
ASSYSPYDQPQH
>.|TRBV28|TRBJ1-1|.
ASRLGEGPTEAF
>TRBD1|TRBV5-1|TRBJ2-7|.
ASSLGTGGQGEQY
>.|TRBV27|TRBJ2-1|once
ATRGGPSSYNEQF
>TRBD1|TRBV3-1/TRBV3-2|TRBJ2-7|.
ASSQGGTGKY
>TRBD1|TRBV18|TRBJ2-1|once
ASSPIGQGGNEQF
>TRBD1|TRBV5-1|TRBJ2-2|.
ASSSDGTGFTGELF
>TRBD1|TRBV6-6|TRBJ2-2|.
ASSRFRDRNTGELF
>.|TRBV2|TRBJ2-1|once
ASNRRSSYNEQF
>TRBD1|TRBV18|TRBJ2-2|.
ASSYRQGPSNTGELF
>.|TRBV5-1|TRBJ1-3|.
ASSSNRDSGLYSGNTIY
>.|TRBV6-5|TRBJ2-7|once
ASSYELAASEQY
>.|TRBV7-2|TRBJ1-2|.
ASSLDGGATGYT
>.|TRBV7-9|TRBJ1-1|once
ASSSWGDTEAF
>TRBD1|TRBV28|TRBJ1-1|.
ASRGQATNTEAF
>TRBD2|TRBV7-8|TRBJ2-2|.
ASSPRAGGPNTGELF
>.|TRBV11-1|TRBJ2-1|.
ASSRGRVMNNEQF
>TRBD1|TRBV19|TRBJ2-5|.
ASRRDSKETQY
>TRBD2|TRBV4-3|TRBJ2-2|.
ASSQDLLAGGIDTGELF
>.|TRBV5-1|TRBJ1-1|.
ASSPHGAVMNTEAF
>.|TRBV12-3/TRBV12-4|TRBJ1-1|.
ASTLTYTEAF
>TRBD1|TRBV6-4|TRBJ2-3|.
ASRGGGTDTQY
>.|TRBV3-1/TRBV3-2|TRBJ1-5|few
ASSPSSLRGNQPQH
>.|TRBV12-3/TRBV12-4|TRBJ1-1|.
ASTRANTEAF
>.|TRBV3-1/TRBV3-2|TRBJ2-1|once
ASSQWGGLYNEQF
>TRBD1|TRBV7-8|TRBJ1-2|.
ASSPAGTGGIRYT
>.|TRBV5-4|TRBJ1-6|.
ASSTRTVANSPLH
>TRBD1|TRBV5-4|TRBJ1-2|.
ASSGSRQGAGGYT
>.|TRBV9|TRBJ2-1|.
ASSASLDEQF
>.|TRBV27|TRBJ2-7|.
ASSQSGAHSYEQY
>.|TRBV12-3/TRBV12-4|TRBJ1-2|.
ASRLDYGYT
>.|TRBV6-6|TRBJ2-7|.
ASSSPSSYEQY
>.|TRBV28|TRBJ2-7|.
ASRPTYRAYEQY
>.|TRBV3-1/TRBV3-2|TRBJ2-1|.
ASSQEGTKGVNEQF
>.|TRBV2|TRBJ1-6|.
AGNRVPNSPLH
>.|TRBV18|TRBJ1-1|.
ASSQTDRNTEAF
>.|TRBV4-1|TRBJ1-1|.
ASSSPTVGTEAF
>.|TRBV10-3|TRBJ2-3|.
ATLPRAGFTDTQY
>TRBD1|TRBV29-1|TRBJ2-3|.
SVVPNRGWTDTQY
>.|TRBV2|TRBJ2-3|few
ASSEFGPGSGTDTQY
>TRBD1|TRBV19|TRBJ2-7|.
ASRPGQGSYEQY
>TRBD2|TRBV9|TRBJ2-1|.
ASSVVPSGSHNEQF